This TCR beta chain came from a study of blood T cell repertoires in COVID-19. Looking at the study overall: Samples of COVID-19 (acute and convalescent) were obtained from the United States, Italy and Spain. From T cells, B-cell-depleted T cells, or PBMCs came the material, which was cDNA or gDNA.

Original data processing: For nucleated cells, counts were estimated from reference gene primer amplification. Clones were sequenced by immunoSEQ multiplex PCR, and TCRdb holds only the in-frame ones, with some missing. The V and J calls and the clone size are those of that table, but D and trimming were determined from the DNA. The data contain 150,000 or so clones, 80% to 90% of them singletons. V dropped 5 bases and J dropped 4; count of bases not matched to a gene: 13. The CDR3 is 16 residues long. Germline V lookup: CDR1 MNHNY, CDR2 SVGAGI (reference sequence). Input material: peripheral blood. The sequence derives from a woman in her seventies with acute or convalescent COVID-19. The gene calls are TRBV6-6 and TRBJ2-7, with TRBD1 matching over 8 bases. CDR3: CASSTTRHGQGYEQYF. The CDR3, as DNA: TGTGCCAGCAGTACCACACGCCATGGACAGGGTTACGAGCAGTACTTC.